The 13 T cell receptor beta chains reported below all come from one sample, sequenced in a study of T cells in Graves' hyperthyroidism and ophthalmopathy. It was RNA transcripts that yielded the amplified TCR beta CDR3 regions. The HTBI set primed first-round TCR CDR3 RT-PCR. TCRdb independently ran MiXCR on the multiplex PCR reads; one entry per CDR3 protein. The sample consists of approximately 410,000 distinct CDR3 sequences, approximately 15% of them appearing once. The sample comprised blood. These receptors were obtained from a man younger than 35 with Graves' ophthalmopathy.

The CDR3 reads CAPRTFCLGQYSYEQYF. In DNA form, the CDR3 reads TGTGCCCCCAGGACCTTCTGTTTGGGGCAGTACTCCTACGAGCAGTACTTC. The chain has TRBV30 and TRBJ2-7; possibly TRBD1 for D (5 bases). V was trimmed by 8 bases and J by 0 bases, leaving 26 bases between them. Germline lookup yields CDR1 GTSNPN and CDR2 SVGIG (reference sequence). The CDR3 consists of 17 residues.

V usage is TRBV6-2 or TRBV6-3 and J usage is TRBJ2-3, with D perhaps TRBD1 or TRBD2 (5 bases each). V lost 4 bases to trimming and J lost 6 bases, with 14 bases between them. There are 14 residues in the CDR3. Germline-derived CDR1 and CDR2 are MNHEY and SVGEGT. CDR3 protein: CASSSVGVADTQYF. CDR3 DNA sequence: TGTGCCAGCAGTTCGGTGGGGGTGGCGGATACGCAGTATTTT.

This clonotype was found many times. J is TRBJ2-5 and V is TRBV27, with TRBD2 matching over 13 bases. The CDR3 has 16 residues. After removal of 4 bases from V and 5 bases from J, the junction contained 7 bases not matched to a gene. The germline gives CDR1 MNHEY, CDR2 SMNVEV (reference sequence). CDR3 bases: TGTGCCAGCAGTTCGATCTCGACTAGCGGGGGGGAGACCCAGTACTTC. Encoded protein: CASSSISTSGGETQYF.

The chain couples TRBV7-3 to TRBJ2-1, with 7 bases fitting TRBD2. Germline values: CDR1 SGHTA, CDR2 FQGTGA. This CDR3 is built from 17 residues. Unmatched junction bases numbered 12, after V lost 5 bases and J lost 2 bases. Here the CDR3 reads CASSVEASGGPYNEQFF. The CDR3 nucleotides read TGTGCCAGCAGCGTAGAGGCTAGCGGAGGCCCCTACAATGAGCAGTTCTTC.

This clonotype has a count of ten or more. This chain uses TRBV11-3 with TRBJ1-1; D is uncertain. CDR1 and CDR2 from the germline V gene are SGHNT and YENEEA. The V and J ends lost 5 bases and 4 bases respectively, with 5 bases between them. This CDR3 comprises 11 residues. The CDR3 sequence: CASSLGTEAFF. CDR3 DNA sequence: TGTGCCAGCAGCCTAGGCACTGAAGCTTTCTTT.

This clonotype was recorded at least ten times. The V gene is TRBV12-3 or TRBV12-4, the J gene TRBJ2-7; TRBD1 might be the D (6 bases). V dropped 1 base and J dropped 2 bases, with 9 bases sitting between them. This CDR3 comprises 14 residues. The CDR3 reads CASSLGGPAYEQYF. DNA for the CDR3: TGTGCCAGCAGTTTAGGGGGGCCTGCCTACGAGCAGTACTTC.

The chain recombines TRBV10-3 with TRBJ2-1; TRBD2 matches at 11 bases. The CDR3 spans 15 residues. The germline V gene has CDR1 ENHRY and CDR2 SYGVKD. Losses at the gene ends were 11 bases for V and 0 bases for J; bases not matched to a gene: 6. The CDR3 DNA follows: TGTGCCGTCGGGCTAGCGGGGGGCTCCTACAATGAGCAGTTCTTC. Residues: CAVGLAGGSYNEQFF.

The CDR3, as DNA: TGTGCCATCAGCCACCCTAGCGGGAGGGATGGTGAGCAGTTCTTC. Protein: CAISHPSGRDGEQFF. The J gene is TRBJ2-1, the V gene TRBV2; 12 bases map to TRBD2. The CDR3 consists of 15 residues. Germline lookup yields CDR1 SNHLY and CDR2 FYNNEI. J was trimmed by 9 bases and V by 10 bases; bases with no gene match: 13.

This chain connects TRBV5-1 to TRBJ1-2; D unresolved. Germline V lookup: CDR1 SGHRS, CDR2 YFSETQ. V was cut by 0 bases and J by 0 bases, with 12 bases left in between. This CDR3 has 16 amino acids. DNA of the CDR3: TGCGCCAGCAGCTTGGAATATGGCGGGACTAACTATGGCTACACCTTC. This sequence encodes CASSLEYGGTNYGYTF.

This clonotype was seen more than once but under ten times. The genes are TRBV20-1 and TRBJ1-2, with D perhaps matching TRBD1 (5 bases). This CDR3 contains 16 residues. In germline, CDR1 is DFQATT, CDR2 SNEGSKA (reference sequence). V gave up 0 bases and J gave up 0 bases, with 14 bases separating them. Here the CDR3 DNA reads TGCAGTGCTAGAGATCCGGTACAGGCGCCTAACTATGGCTACACCTTC. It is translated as CSARDPVQAPNYGYTF.

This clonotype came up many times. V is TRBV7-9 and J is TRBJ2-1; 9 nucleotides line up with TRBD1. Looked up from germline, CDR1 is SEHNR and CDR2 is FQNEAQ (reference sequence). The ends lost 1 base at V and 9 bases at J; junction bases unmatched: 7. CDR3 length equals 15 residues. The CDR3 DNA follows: TGTGCCAGCAGCTTAGGGACAGGGGCGTTTAGTGAGCAGTTCTTC. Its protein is CASSLGTGAFSEQFF.

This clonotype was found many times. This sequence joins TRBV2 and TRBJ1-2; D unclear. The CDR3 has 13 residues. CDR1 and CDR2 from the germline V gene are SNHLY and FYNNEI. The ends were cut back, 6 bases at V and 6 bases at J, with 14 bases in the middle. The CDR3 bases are TGTGCCAGCAGCGCCTGGTCTGACAATGGCTACACCTTC. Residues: CASSAWSDNGYTF.

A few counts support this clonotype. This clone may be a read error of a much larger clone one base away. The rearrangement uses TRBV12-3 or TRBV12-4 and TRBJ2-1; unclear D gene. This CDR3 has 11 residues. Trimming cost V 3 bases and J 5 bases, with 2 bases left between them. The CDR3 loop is CASSFHNEQFF. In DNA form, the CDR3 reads TGTGCCAGCAGTTTTCACAATGAGCAGTTCTTC.